Listed below are T cell receptor beta chains from one sample, sequenced in a study of shared clonotypes between healthy human individuals. Some clones are missing from TCRdb's copy, which holds only in-frame ones; the method was immunoSEQ multiplex PCR. This table has 2 million to 3 million clones, roughly 93% appearing once. Sequenced input: naive CD4+ T cells from PBMCs. The source of these receptors is a man younger than 30 in good health. Some clones in this sample may be carry-over from other donors' samples. The CDR3 runs from the conserved cysteine through the conserved F or W. D genes are given only for firm matches. Clone size is not always given. Where it is, it says once, few, many or a class for expanded clones.

j_call	d_call	v_call	clone_size	cdr3_aa	cdr3_nt
TRBJ2-7	NA	TRBV6-5	NA	CASSLDSLLGREQYF	TGTGCCAGCAGTCTAGACAGCCTCTTGGGCCGCGAGCAGTACTTC
TRBJ1-2	TRBD1	TRBV30	NA	CAWTQDRGHGYTF	TGTGCCTGGACCCAGGACAGGGGCCATGGCTACACCTTC
TRBJ2-5	TRBD1	TRBV5-1	NA	CASSSGQGPQETQYF	TGCGCCAGCAGCTCCGGACAGGGTCCCCAAGAGACCCAGTACTTC
TRBJ2-5	NA	TRBV7-6	NA	CASSLVWKETQYF	TGTGCCAGCAGCTTGGTTTGGAAAGAGACCCAGTACTTC
TRBJ2-3	NA	TRBV6-1	NA	CASSQTGLTDTQYF	TGTGCCAGCAGCCAAACAGGGCTCACAGATACGCAGTATTTT
TRBJ1-2	TRBD1	TRBV5-1	NA	CASSLGQTGPGGYTF	TGCGCCAGCAGCCTCGGACAGACAGGGCCGGGGGGCTACACCTTC
TRBJ2-7	TRBD2	TRBV5-4	once	CASSPAPGLGTIGEQYF	TGTGCCAGCAGCCCTGCTCCGGGACTAGGAACGATCGGCGAGCAGTACTTC
TRBJ2-2	TRBD1	TRBV4-3	NA	CASSQEGDRGSGELFF	TGCGCCAGCAGCCAAGAAGGGGACAGGGGATCCGGGGAGCTGTTTTTT
TRBJ2-6	NA	TRBV27	once	CASSLFHSGANVLTF	TGTGCCAGCAGTTTATTCCACTCTGGGGCCAACGTCCTGACTTTC
TRBJ2-3	TRBD2	TRBV4-1	NA	CASSRRGTSGRGPDTQYF	TGCGCCAGCAGCCGAAGAGGGACTAGCGGGAGAGGGCCAGATACGCAGTATTTT
TRBJ2-1	NA	TRBV7-7	NA	CASSPGGAGYNEQFF	TGTGCCAGCAGCCCAGGGGGAGCGGGGTACAATGAGCAGTTCTTC
TRBJ2-7	NA	TRBV28	NA	CASSVSYEQYF	TGTGCCAGCAGTGTCTCCTACGAGCAGTACTTC
TRBJ2-5	TRBD2	TRBV19	NA	CASSTGTSAQETQYF	TGTGCCAGTAGTACCGGGACTAGCGCCCAAGAGACCCAGTACTTC
TRBJ1-2	NA	TRBV28	NA	CASSWGSGLNYGYTF	TGTGCCAGCAGTTGGGGATCGGGCCTTAACTATGGCTACACCTTC
TRBJ2-1	NA	TRBV2	once	CASRGQDYNNEQFF	TGTGCCAGCAGAGGACAGGACTATAACAATGAGCAGTTCTTC
TRBJ2-5	TRBD2	TRBV4-2	NA	CASSSRIAGDGETQYF	TGTGCCAGCAGTTCCCGGATAGCGGGAGATGGTGAGACCCAGTACTTC
TRBJ2-1	TRBD2	TRBV5-6	NA	CASSLVRSGRTLGEQFF	TGTGCCAGCAGCTTGGTAAGAAGCGGGAGGACTTTGGGTGAGCAGTTCTTC
TRBJ1-2	NA	TRBV5-4	NA	CASSLPENYGYTF	TGTGCCAGCAGCTTGCCAGAGAACTATGGCTACACCTTC
TRBJ2-2	NA	TRBV2	NA	CASEGFGELFF	TGTGCCTCAGAGGGGTTCGGGGAGCTGTTTTTT
TRBJ1-2	NA	TRBV28	NA	CASSFTTGSEGGYTF	TGTGCCAGCAGTTTCACAACAGGATCTGAGGGTGGCTACACCTTC
TRBJ2-2	NA	TRBV7-3	NA	CASSSTGAGELFF	TGTGCCAGCAGCTCGACCGGAGCCGGGGAGCTGTTTTTT
TRBJ2-5	NA	TRBV5-6	once	CASSSAPSERETQYF	TGTGCCAGCAGTTCCGCCCCCAGTGAGAGAGAGACCCAGTACTTC
TRBJ1-2	TRBD1	TRBV2	NA	CASSDVGDRDPNYGYTF	TGTGCCAGCAGTGATGTCGGTGACAGGGATCCTAACTATGGCTACACCTTC
TRBJ2-1	NA	TRBV27	NA	CASSLMSVSYNEQFF	TGTGCCAGCAGTTTAATGTCCGTCTCCTACAATGAGCAGTTCTTC
TRBJ2-7	NA	TRBV2	NA	CASREDSYEQYF	TGTGCCAGCAGGGAGGACAGCTACGAGCAGTACTTC
TRBJ1-4	NA	TRBV5-1	NA	CASSLSGAGGEKLFF	TGCGCCAGCAGCTTGTCCGGCGCCGGGGGGGAAAAACTGTTTTTT
TRBJ2-1	TRBD2	TRBV2	NA	CASSIPGGGPGEQFF	TGTGCCAGCTCCATACCTGGGGGAGGGCCTGGTGAGCAGTTCTTC
TRBJ2-7	TRBD1	TRBV2	NA	CASSQDRAYEQYF	TGTGCCAGCAGCCAGGACAGGGCTTACGAGCAGTACTTC
TRBJ2-7	TRBD2	TRBV4-1	NA	CASSQDTLAGDEQYF	TGCGCCAGCAGCCAAGATACACTAGCGGGAGACGAGCAGTACTTC
TRBJ1-2	NA	TRBV7-9	NA	CASSPGSGYTF	TGTGCCAGCAGTCCCGGGAGCGGCTACACCTTC
TRBJ1-2	NA	TRBV6-1	NA	CASSEVNRHRGYGYTF	TGTGCCAGCAGTGAAGTTAACAGGCACCGAGGCTATGGCTACACCTTC
TRBJ2-3	TRBD2	TRBV5-4	NA	CASSVGLAYSTDTQYF	TGTGCCAGCAGCGTAGGACTAGCGTATAGCACAGATACGCAGTATTTT
TRBJ1-4	TRBD1	TRBV28	NA	CASSTGVREKLFF	TGTGCCAGCAGTACAGGGGTCAGGGAAAAACTGTTTTTT
TRBJ2-7	TRBD1	TRBV30	NA	CAWSVLGTATYEQYF	TGTGCCTGGAGTGTACTGGGGACAGCTACTTACGAGCAGTACTTC
TRBJ1-2	NA	TRBV5-6	NA	CASSLGPVGGYGYTF	TGTGCCAGCAGCTTGGGACCGGTAGGAGGCTATGGCTACACCTTC
TRBJ1-1	TRBD1	TRBV7-8	NA	CASSNDRAPNTEAFF	TGTGCCAGCAGCAACGACAGGGCGCCGAACACTGAAGCTTTCTTT
TRBJ1-1	NA	TRBV28	NA	CASSFLGSSRAEAFF	TGTGCCAGCAGTTTCTTAGGATCTTCACGGGCTGAAGCTTTCTTT
TRBJ1-5	TRBD1	TRBV16	NA	CASSQYGQGNQPQHF	TGTGCCAGCAGCCAATACGGACAGGGTAATCAGCCCCAGCATTTT
TRBJ2-7	TRBD2	TRBV20-1	NA	CSYSGSDEQYF	TGCAGCTATAGCGGGAGCGACGAGCAGTACTTC
TRBJ1-5	NA	TRBV30	NA	CAWSPMTEFKGQPQHF	TGTGCCTGGAGCCCCATGACAGAATTCAAAGGTCAGCCCCAGCATTTT
TRBJ2-7	NA	TRBV13	NA	CASSQPRRVEQYF	TGTGCCAGCAGCCAACCCCGCAGGGTCGAGCAGTACTTC
TRBJ1-5	NA	TRBV19	NA	CASSTITSNQPQHF	TGTGCCAGTAGTACAATTACGTCCAATCAGCCCCAGCATTTT
TRBJ2-7	NA	TRBV9	NA	CASSVRPTNEQYF	TGTGCCAGCAGCGTGCGGCCTACCAACGAGCAGTACTTC
TRBJ2-4	TRBD2	TRBV29-1	NA	CSAEVSGGKNIQYF	TGCAGCGCAGAGGTTAGCGGGGGCAAAAACATTCAGTACTTC
TRBJ1-4	NA	TRBV5-1	NA	CASSPVRTNEKLFF	TGCGCCAGCAGCCCGGTCCGGACTAATGAAAAACTGTTTTTT
TRBJ1-5	NA	TRBV18	NA	CASSPPIGTQHF	TGTGCCAGCTCACCACCAATCGGGACCCAGCATTTT
TRBJ1-3	NA	TRBV28	NA	CASSPPRPVGNTIYF	TGTGCCAGCAGTCCCCCCCGGCCGGTAGGAAACACCATATATTTT
TRBJ2-7	NA	TRBV6-1	NA	CASSGRRDNKFYEQYF	TGTGCCAGCAGTGGCCGCCGGGACAATAAGTTCTACGAGCAGTACTTC
TRBJ1-3	NA	TRBV4-1	NA	CASTHNLISGNTIYF	TGCGCCAGCACCCATAACCTTATCTCTGGAAACACCATATATTTT
TRBJ2-4	NA	TRBV29-1	NA	CSVGERNIQYF	TGCAGCGTTGGGGAAAGGAACATTCAGTACTTC
TRBJ2-7	NA	TRBV4-3	NA	CASSLWRAYEQYF	TGCGCCAGCAGCCTATGGCGGGCATACGAGCAGTACTTC
TRBJ2-2	TRBD2	TRBV5-1	NA	CASSLGIAGHTGELFF	TGCGCCAGCAGCTTGGGGATAGCGGGACACACCGGGGAGCTGTTTTTT
TRBJ2-3	TRBD1	TRBV11-3	NA	CASSLGDRSSTDTQYF	TGTGCCAGCAGCTTGGGGGACAGATCTAGCACAGATACGCAGTATTTT
TRBJ2-3	NA	TRBV19	once	CASTTRSRDTQYF	TGTGCCAGTACCACACGCAGCCGGGATACGCAGTATTTT